The next 27 T cell receptor beta chains were all read from a single sample in a study of cytomegalovirus exposure and HLA in healthy donors. 60 Vbeta and 13 Jbeta primers were used in PCR. Profiled with immunoSEQ multiplex PCR; TCRdb holds only in-frame clones, not every one. There are tens of thousands of clones in the sample, with 6.2% held by the top ten. The sample was PBMCs. The receptors shown here come from a young man in good health and CMV-seronegative.

This sequence joins TRBV6-1 and TRBJ1-1; 8 bases fit TRBD1. Germline CDR1 is MNHNS and CDR2 is SASEGT. V shed 2 bases, J shed 11 bases, and the junction held 4 bases outside the gene matches. This CDR3 has 12 residues. The DNA for the CDR3 is TGTGCCAGCAGTGAACGGGACAGGTTTGCTTTCTTT. Protein product: CASSERDRFAFF.

This CDR3 reads CASSPGGNSGNTIYF. The CDR3 DNA reads as TGTGCCAGCTCACCAGGGGGGAACTCTGGAAACACCATATATTTT. The genes are TRBV18 and TRBJ1-3; a possible D gene is TRBD1 (5 bases). CDR1 KGHSH and CDR2 LQKENI come from the germline V gene. CDR3 length: 15 amino acids. Trimming cost V 2 bases and J 0 bases, with 8 bases left between them.

V and J are TRBV7-9 and TRBJ1-5; no clear D. Germline V lookup: CDR1 SEHNR, CDR2 FQNEAQ (reference sequence). The V end was cut by 5 bases, the J end by 3 bases, with 5 bases between. The CDR3 loop spans 12 amino acids. CDR3 in amino acids: CASSVYNQPQHF. DNA for the CDR3: TGTGCCAGCAGCGTTTACAATCAGCCCCAGCATTTT. The complete variable domain, with remaining parts taken from reference TRBV7-9 and TRBJ1-5, reads DTGVSQNPRHKITKRGQNVTFRCDPISEHNRLYWYRQTLGQGPEFLTYFQNEAQLEKSRLLSDRFSAERPKGSFSTLEIQRTEQGDSAMYLCASSVYNQPQHFGDGTRLSIL.

This rearrangement joins TRBV5-6 to TRBJ2-3, with 7 bases fitting TRBD2. The CDR3 consists of 15 residues. V gave up 0 bases and J gave up 1 base; unmatched junction bases: 2. Per germline, CDR1 SGHDT and CDR2 YYEEEE. The CDR3 nucleotides read TGTGCCAGCAGCTTGGGAGCGGGGCGCACAGATACGCAGTATTTT. This translates into CASSLGAGRTDTQYF.

Turning to this clone: The junction does not match germline at one end; this may be a read error. The gene calls are TRBV13 and TRBJ2-5, with 12 bases aligning to TRBD1. Germline CDR1 reads PRHDT; CDR2 reads FYEKMQ (reference sequence). The CDR3 contains 15 residues. The CDR3: CASSPWGQGAENQYF. The CDR3, as DNA: TGTGCCAGCAGCCCGTGGGGACAGGGGGCCGAGAACCAGTACTTC.

The chain employs TRBV7-9 and TRBJ2-3, with 14 bases fitting TRBD2. The CDR3 has 16 residues. The J segment lost 5 bases and the V segment lost 6 bases, leaving 7 bases of the junction unmatched. The germline V gene encodes CDR1 SEHNR and CDR2 FQNEAQ (reference sequence). The CDR3 is CASRSGLAGGRDTQYF. CDR3 DNA sequence: TGTGCCAGCAGATCAGGACTAGCGGGAGGACGAGATACGCAGTATTTT.

This chain connects TRBV5-1 to TRBJ1-2; D unresolved. Looked up from germline, CDR1 is SGHRS and CDR2 is YFSETQ. CDR3 length: 13 amino acids. V dropped 2 bases and J dropped 3 bases, with 8 bases sitting between them. The CDR3 here is CASSFATYYGYTF. In nucleotides, the CDR3 is TGCGCCAGCAGCTTCGCGACATACTATGGCTACACCTTC.

The rearrangement uses TRBV4-3 and TRBJ2-7, with D hard to call. The germline V gene encodes CDR1 LGHNA and CDR2 YSLEER. The CDR3 contains 13 residues. Trimming left V 0 bases short and J 1 base short, with 4 bases between. CDR3 in amino acids: CASSQDLSYEQYF. The CDR3, as DNA: TGCGCCAGCAGCCAAGATCTTTCCTACGAGCAGTACTTC.

The chain has TRBV12-5 and TRBJ1-1, with 8 nucleotides matching TRBD1. CDR3 length: 16 amino acids. The ends lost 7 bases at V and 1 base at J; junction bases unmatched: 11. Germline V gives CDR1 LGHNT, CDR2 FRNRAP. The CDR3 loop reads CASAPGQVFANTEAFF. CDR3 coding DNA: TGTGCTAGTGCACCGGGACAGGTTTTTGCGAACACTGAAGCTTTCTTT.

This rearrangement joins TRBV9 to TRBJ1-2, with 8 bases lining up with TRBD1. This CDR3 is built from 12 residues. Germline V gene lookup returns CDR1 SGDLS and CDR2 YYNGEE. The J segment lost 3 bases and the V segment lost 7 bases, leaving 2 bases of the junction unmatched. For the CDR3, the DNA is TGTGCCAGCGGGACAGGAGACTATGGCTACACCTTC. This gives the protein CASGTGDYGYTF.

The rearrangement uses TRBV6-1 and TRBJ1-4; 7 nucleotides match TRBD1. V dropped 2 bases and J dropped 12; count of bases not matched to a gene: 9. The CDR3 runs 14 residues. The germline CDR1 and CDR2 sequences are MNHNS and SASEGT. This CDR3 reads CASSERTGSPQLFF. CDR3 nucleotide sequence: TGTGCCAGCAGTGAAAGGACAGGTAGTCCTCAACTGTTTTTT.

The chain employs TRBV27 and TRBJ2-1; a weak D match, TRBD2 (5 bases). CDR1 and CDR2 from the germline V gene are MNHEY and SMNVEV (reference sequence). The germline V and J ends were trimmed by 3 bases and 6 bases, with 9 bases remaining between them. This CDR3 region has 13 residues. CDR3 sequence (DNA): TGTGCCAGCAGTTTTGGACTCTTCAATGAGCAGTTCTTC. Translating it yields CASSFGLFNEQFF.

The rearrangement links TRBV13 to TRBJ2-7, with a weak D call TRBD1 (6 bases). The CDR3 is made up of 15 amino acids. The germline CDR1 and CDR2 sequences are PRHDT and FYEKMQ (reference sequence). V was pared by 5 bases and J by 2 bases, with 16 bases between. This CDR3 reads CASSPYRAETYEQYF. CDR3 nucleotide sequence: TGTGCCAGCAGCCCCTACAGGGCAGAGACCTACGAGCAGTACTTC.

The chain couples TRBV7-2 to TRBJ2-2, with 8 bases that match TRBD1. V lost 5 bases and J lost 5; bases outside the gene matches: 7. The CDR3 has 15 residues. Germline assignment: CDR1 SGHTA and CDR2 FQGNSA. The CDR3 coding sequence is TGTGCCAGCAGCCCCGGGACAGGTGGAACCGGGGAGCTGTTTTTT. Protein: CASSPGTGGTGELFF.

The rearrangement joins TRBV5-5 to TRBJ1-4; 8 bases are a match to TRBD1. Germline V CDR1 and CDR2: SGHKS, YYEKEE (reference sequence). The CDR3 contains 18 residues. V trimming: 0 bases; J trimming: 0 bases; junction bases outside the gene matches: 7. The CDR3: CASSLVQGAPATNEKLFF. The CDR3 DNA sequence: TGTGCCAGCAGCTTGGTTCAGGGGGCACCGGCAACTAATGAAAAACTGTTTTTT.

The chain couples TRBV6-4 to TRBJ2-1, with no clear D. CDR1 and CDR2 from the germline V gene are MRHNA and SNTAGT. V shed 8 bases and J shed 4 bases, with 3 bases lying between them. CDR3 length: 10 residues. The CDR3 DNA reads TGTGCCAGCCTATACAATGAGCAGTTCTTC. Protein: CASLYNEQFF.

The chain has TRBV5-6 and TRBJ1-5; 8 bases are a match to TRBD1. J lost 1 base, V lost 3 bases, and 3 bases had no gene match. CDR1 is SGHDT and CDR2 is YYEEEE in the germline V gene. The CDR3 runs to 15 residues. CDR3 DNA: TGTGCCAGCAGCTGGCAGGGGGCGAGCAATCAGCCCCAGCATTTT. Translation gives CASSWQGASNQPQHF.

The chain has TRBV4-3 and TRBJ1-1; D is possibly TRBD1 (5 bases). CDR1 and CDR2 from the germline V gene are LGHNA and YSLEER. The germline V and J ends were trimmed by 1 base and 4 bases, with 10 bases remaining between them. This CDR3 comprises 14 residues. Written as DNA, the CDR3 is TGCGCCAGCAGCCAAGTCGGGGGTGGCACTGAAGCTTTCTTT. Protein product: CASSQVGGGTEAFF.

The rearrangement joins TRBV4-3 to TRBJ2-1, with D possibly TRBD1 on 5 matching bases. Germline lookup yields CDR1 LGHNA and CDR2 YSLEER. The V and J ends lost 0 bases and 7 bases respectively, with 16 bases between them. The CDR3 contains 16 residues. The CDR3 coding sequence is TGCGCCAGCAGCCAAGATGGGCAGGGAACGAGGAATGAGCAGTTCTTC. It translates to CASSQDGQGTRNEQFF.

V and J are TRBV30 and TRBJ2-1; perhaps TRBD2 as D (6 bases). Germline values: CDR1 GTSNPN, CDR2 SVGIG (reference sequence). The CDR3 is 14 amino acids. With 3 bases removed from V and 8 bases from J, the gap between germline ends came to 17 bases. CDR3 nucleotides: TGTGCCTGGAGCCCAGGGCGTTGGGGGGATGAGCAGTTCTTC. Protein: CAWSPGRWGDEQFF.

This rearrangement joins TRBV2 to TRBJ2-7, with a possible D match to TRBD2 (6 bases). V lost 6 bases and J lost 5, with 20 bases in between. The length of the CDR3 is 15 residues. CDR1 SNHLY and CDR2 FYNNEI come from the germline V gene. CDR3 bases: TGTGCCAGCAGCCTCCCCAAGCGGAGGGCCAACGAGCAGTACTTC. Translation: CASSLPKRRANEQYF.

The V call is TRBV9, the J call TRBJ1-5; D is perhaps TRBD1 (6 bases). Germline CDR1 and CDR2: SGDLS and YYNGEE. V shed 3 bases and J shed 1 base, with 8 bases lying between them. The CDR3 length is 14 residues. CDR3 residues: CASSAGQSNQPQHF. The CDR3 DNA reads TGTGCCAGCAGCGCCGGACAGAGCAATCAGCCCCAGCATTTT.

The V gene is TRBV6-5, the J gene TRBJ1-2; 7 nucleotides line up with TRBD1. Germline-derived CDR1 and CDR2 are MNHEY and SVGAGI. The CDR3 covers 13 residues. V shed 5 bases and J 4 bases; nucleotides not matched to a gene: 4. The CDR3 reads CASSRTGVYGYTF. As DNA, the CDR3 is TGTGCCAGCAGTCGGACAGGAGTCTATGGCTACACCTTC.

The rearrangement uses TRBV5-8 and TRBJ2-2, with TRBD1 matching 10 bases. Germline CDR1 SGHTS, CDR2 YDEGEE. V lost 5 bases and J lost 3; bases outside the gene matches: 4. The CDR3 contains 15 residues. CDR3 protein: CASSSGTGDTGELFF. The DNA of the CDR3 is TGTGCCAGCAGTTCCGGGACAGGGGACACCGGGGAGCTGTTTTTT.

The chain uses TRBV7-2 and TRBJ2-4; a weak D match, TRBD2 (5 bases). Germline CDR1 reads SGHTA; CDR2 reads FQGNSA. The CDR3 covers 16 residues. The ends were cut back, 1 base at V and 0 bases at J, with 10 bases in the middle. This CDR3 reads CASSLVGERAKNIQYF. In DNA, the CDR3 is TGTGCCAGCAGCTTAGTTGGGGAGCGAGCCAAAAACATTCAGTACTTC.

The chain employs TRBV5-1 and TRBJ2-7; 8 bases are a match to TRBD1. V shed 7 bases, J shed 1 base, and the junction held 7 bases outside the gene matches. The germline V gene encodes CDR1 SGHRS and CDR2 YFSETQ. This CDR3 has 14 amino acids. CDR3 sequence reads: CASRTGPPSYEQYF. In DNA, the CDR3 is TGCGCCAGCCGGACAGGGCCCCCTTCCTACGAGCAGTACTTC.

The chain recombines TRBV5-1 with TRBJ2-2; D is perhaps TRBD2 (7 bases). Germline V gene lookup returns CDR1 SGHRS and CDR2 YFSETQ. Trimming stripped 6 bases from V and 2 bases from J, with 26 bases between. The CDR3 has 19 amino acids. Here the CDR3 reads CASTYRTGSGGLNTGELFF. Here the CDR3 DNA reads TGCGCCAGCACCTACCGCACCGGGTCGGGGGGCCTAAACACCGGGGAGCTGTTTTTT.